These T cell receptor beta chains were read from a single sample in a study of blood T cell repertoires in COVID-19. Clones were sequenced by immunoSEQ multiplex PCR, and TCRdb holds only the in-frame ones, with some missing. The table lists some 200,000 clones, approximately 87% of them singletons, with roughly an eighth in the top ten. Sample: peripheral blood. These receptors were taken from a woman in her seventies with COVID-19, enrolled during active disease. CDR3s include the opening cysteine and the closing phenylalanine or tryptophan. The D gene is left open where the match is weak. Clone size, where shown, is once, few, many, or a class for clones that have expanded.

cdr3_nt: TGTGCCAGCAGATACAGGGGTGCAGATACGCAGTATTTT; cdr3_aa: CASRYRGADTQYF; d_call: TRBD1; clone_size: NA; v_call: TRBV7-2; j_call: TRBJ2-3
cdr3_nt: TGTGCCAGCAGCTTCTACGACAGCCGACATAATTCACCCCTCCACTTT; cdr3_aa: CASSFYDSRHNSPLHF; d_call: NA; clone_size: NA; v_call: TRBV5-6; j_call: TRBJ1-6
cdr3_nt: TGTGCCAGTAGTATCGCCAGGGCAGAAACGGCCCAGCATTTT; cdr3_aa: CASSIARAETAQHF; d_call: NA; clone_size: NA; v_call: TRBV19; j_call: TRBJ1-5
cdr3_nt: TGTGCCAGCCCGGGTAGCACAGATACGCAGTATTTT; cdr3_aa: CASPGSTDTQYF; d_call: NA; clone_size: NA; v_call: TRBV6-5; j_call: TRBJ2-3
cdr3_nt: TGTGCCAGCAGCCCTACAGGGGGTAATGAAAAACTGTTTTTT; cdr3_aa: CASSPTGGNEKLFF; d_call: TRBD1; clone_size: NA; v_call: TRBV4-2; j_call: TRBJ1-4
cdr3_nt: TGTGCCAGCAGCTTAGAGCCGGGACAGGGGAGCATGGAAGCTTTCTTT; cdr3_aa: CASSLEPGQGSMEAFF; d_call: TRBD1; clone_size: NA; v_call: TRBV7-9; j_call: TRBJ1-1
cdr3_nt: TGCAGTGCTAGTCTAGCGGAGATCTACAATGAGCAGTTCTTC; cdr3_aa: CSASLAEIYNEQFF; d_call: TRBD2; clone_size: NA; v_call: TRBV20-1; j_call: TRBJ2-1
cdr3_nt: TGTGCCAGCCGGTGGGGGACTAGCGGGGGAAGTGAGCAGTTCTTC; cdr3_aa: CASRWGTSGGSEQFF; d_call: TRBD2; clone_size: NA; v_call: TRBV27; j_call: TRBJ2-1
cdr3_nt: TGTGCCAGCGGGCGGGTAAACACTGAAGCTTTCTTT; cdr3_aa: CASGRVNTEAFF; d_call: NA; clone_size: NA; v_call: TRBV2; j_call: TRBJ1-1
cdr3_nt: TGTGCCAGCCTGACTAGCGGCACAGATACGCAGTATTTT; cdr3_aa: CASLTSGTDTQYF; d_call: TRBD2; clone_size: NA; v_call: TRBV7-9; j_call: TRBJ2-3
cdr3_nt: TGTGCCATCAGCTCAGGGTATAGCAATCAGCCCCAGCATTTT; cdr3_aa: CAISSGYSNQPQHF; d_call: NA; clone_size: NA; v_call: TRBV10-3; j_call: TRBJ1-5
cdr3_nt: TGTGCCAGCAGTCCCTCGACAGGAACCCGGGAGCCCCAGCATTTT; cdr3_aa: CASSPSTGTREPQHF; d_call: NA; clone_size: NA; v_call: TRBV28; j_call: TRBJ1-5
cdr3_nt: TGTGCCACCAGTGATGGCTTTTACAATGAGCAGTTCTTC; cdr3_aa: CATSDGFYNEQFF; d_call: NA; clone_size: NA; v_call: TRBV24-1; j_call: TRBJ2-1
cdr3_nt: TGCAGCGTTGCAGGTCTAGCGGGAGATATAGATACGCAGTATTTT; cdr3_aa: CSVAGLAGDIDTQYF; d_call: TRBD2; clone_size: NA; v_call: TRBV29-1; j_call: TRBJ2-3
cdr3_nt: TGTGCCAGCAGCCAATTCGGGGAAAATTCACCCCTCCACTTT; cdr3_aa: CASSQFGENSPLHF; d_call: NA; clone_size: few; v_call: TRBV3-1/TRBV3-2; j_call: TRBJ1-6
cdr3_nt: TGTGCCAGCAGTCGATCAGGGGCGCAATTAGAAGCTTTCTTT; cdr3_aa: CASSRSGAQLEAFF; d_call: NA; clone_size: NA; v_call: TRBV6-2/TRBV6-3; j_call: TRBJ1-1
cdr3_nt: TGTGCCAGCAGCCAAGGAGGACTAGCTAATGAGCAGTTCTTC; cdr3_aa: CASSQGGLANEQFF; d_call: TRBD2; clone_size: NA; v_call: TRBV3-1/TRBV3-2; j_call: TRBJ2-1
cdr3_nt: TGTGCCAGCAGCGTAGATGGGGAGGCGTACGAGCAGTACTTC; cdr3_aa: CASSVDGEAYEQYF; d_call: NA; clone_size: NA; v_call: TRBV9; j_call: TRBJ2-7
cdr3_nt: TGTGCCAGCAGTAATCAGGGGTACAATGAGCAGTTCTTC; cdr3_aa: CASSNQGYNEQFF; d_call: NA; clone_size: NA; v_call: TRBV2; j_call: TRBJ2-1
cdr3_nt: TGTGCCAGCAGCTTGGGCCTACAGGGGCTAAGCACAGATACGCAGTATTTT; cdr3_aa: CASSLGLQGLSTDTQYF; d_call: TRBD1; clone_size: NA; v_call: TRBV7-6; j_call: TRBJ2-3
cdr3_nt: TGTGCCAGCAGCTCGCAGGGACTCCACGAGCAGTACTTC; cdr3_aa: CASSSQGLHEQYF; d_call: NA; clone_size: few; v_call: TRBV5-4; j_call: TRBJ2-7
cdr3_nt: TGTGCCAGCAGCTTGGGGCGGACAGGTGGTTACACCTTC; cdr3_aa: CASSLGRTGGYTF; d_call: TRBD1; clone_size: NA; v_call: TRBV5-4; j_call: TRBJ1-2
cdr3_nt: TGTGCCAGCAGCGTAGGCGTTAGCGGAAGTTACAATGAGCAGTTCTTC; cdr3_aa: CASSVGVSGSYNEQFF; d_call: NA; clone_size: NA; v_call: TRBV9; j_call: TRBJ2-1
cdr3_nt: TGTGCCAGTACCCAGACAGGGCGGAACACTGAAGCTTTCTTT; cdr3_aa: CASTQTGRNTEAFF; d_call: TRBD1; clone_size: NA; v_call: TRBV19; j_call: TRBJ1-1
cdr3_nt: TGTGCCAGCAGTGAGTCAGGGGGCACAGATACGCAGTATTTT; cdr3_aa: CASSESGGTDTQYF; d_call: NA; clone_size: once; v_call: TRBV2; j_call: TRBJ2-3
cdr3_nt: TGTGCCAGCAGCCCTCCAGGTGGAGGGGTTTACGAGCAGTACTTC; cdr3_aa: CASSPPGGGVYEQYF; d_call: NA; clone_size: NA; v_call: TRBV11-3; j_call: TRBJ2-7
cdr3_nt: TGTGCCAGCAGCCCGCGGACTAGCGGGAGGAGGGATGAGCAGTTCTTC; cdr3_aa: CASSPRTSGRRDEQFF; d_call: TRBD2; clone_size: NA; v_call: TRBV14; j_call: TRBJ2-1
cdr3_nt: TGTGCCAGCAGTGAAGGACAGGACTATGGCTACACCTTC; cdr3_aa: CASSEGQDYGYTF; d_call: NA; clone_size: once; v_call: TRBV2; j_call: TRBJ1-2
cdr3_nt: TGTGCCAGCAGTGATGGGACAGGGGCCTACAATGAGCAGTTCTTC; cdr3_aa: CASSDGTGAYNEQFF; d_call: TRBD1; clone_size: NA; v_call: TRBV25-1; j_call: TRBJ2-1
cdr3_nt: TGTGCCAGCAGTGACCGCTACGAGCAGTACTTC; cdr3_aa: CASSDRYEQYF; d_call: NA; clone_size: NA; v_call: TRBV6-1; j_call: TRBJ2-7
cdr3_nt: TGTGCCTGGACGCTAGAGGCTCTGGGAAACACCATATATTTT; cdr3_aa: CAWTLEALGNTIYF; d_call: NA; clone_size: NA; v_call: TRBV30; j_call: TRBJ1-3
cdr3_nt: TGTGCCAGCAGCCCTCAGACTAGCGGGAGGCTGCATGAGCAGTTCTTC; cdr3_aa: CASSPQTSGRLHEQFF; d_call: TRBD2; clone_size: NA; v_call: TRBV7-3; j_call: TRBJ2-1
cdr3_nt: TGCGCCAGCAGCCAAGGAACAGGGGAGAGGAGCACTGAAGCTTTCTTT; cdr3_aa: CASSQGTGERSTEAFF; d_call: TRBD1; clone_size: NA; v_call: TRBV4-3; j_call: TRBJ1-1
cdr3_nt: TGTGCCAGCAGCGAGACTAGGGGAGGGCCCCAGCATTTT; cdr3_aa: CASSETRGGPQHF; d_call: NA; clone_size: NA; v_call: TRBV7-2; j_call: TRBJ1-5
cdr3_nt: TGTGCCAGCAGTTACTCGACACAGGTTTCTGGAAACACCATATATTTT; cdr3_aa: CASSYSTQVSGNTIYF; d_call: NA; clone_size: NA; v_call: TRBV6-5; j_call: TRBJ1-3
cdr3_nt: TGTGCCAGCAGCGCAGGACAGACGGATAATCAGCCCCAGCATTTT; cdr3_aa: CASSAGQTDNQPQHF; d_call: NA; clone_size: once; v_call: TRBV5-8; j_call: TRBJ1-5
cdr3_nt: TGTGCCAGCAGCGTTTTCCCGGGACAGGGATCTGGGGGCTACACCTTC; cdr3_aa: CASSVFPGQGSGGYTF; d_call: TRBD1; clone_size: NA; v_call: TRBV9; j_call: TRBJ1-2
cdr3_nt: TGTGCCAGCAGCCAATCAGGGGGCATCAATCAGCCCCAGCATTTT; cdr3_aa: CASSQSGGINQPQHF; d_call: TRBD1; clone_size: NA; v_call: TRBV3-1/TRBV3-2; j_call: TRBJ1-5
cdr3_nt: TGTGCCAGCAGTTTAATGGGGGAGGGGACCGGGGAGCTGTTTTTT; cdr3_aa: CASSLMGEGTGELFF; d_call: TRBD2; clone_size: NA; v_call: TRBV28; j_call: TRBJ2-2
cdr3_nt: TGTGCCAGCAGTGAATTGGGGGGAATAAGTTCACCCCTCCACTTT; cdr3_aa: CASSELGGISSPLHF; d_call: NA; clone_size: NA; v_call: TRBV2; j_call: TRBJ1-6
cdr3_nt: TGTGCCAGCAGCCTCCCAGGATGGGATGGCTACACCTTC; cdr3_aa: CASSLPGWDGYTF; d_call: NA; clone_size: NA; v_call: TRBV7-2; j_call: TRBJ1-2
cdr3_nt: TGTGCCACCAGCAGAGATGGGTTCCGCGGGTCCGAGCAGTACTTC; cdr3_aa: CATSRDGFRGSEQYF; d_call: NA; clone_size: NA; v_call: TRBV15; j_call: TRBJ2-7
cdr3_nt: TGTGCCAGGCTCCGGGACAGCCTTCTTAACTATGGCTACACCTTC; cdr3_aa: CARLRDSLLNYGYTF; d_call: TRBD1; clone_size: NA; v_call: TRBV19; j_call: TRBJ1-2
cdr3_nt: TGCGCCAGCAGCCAAGTGGCGGCTAACTATGGCTACACCTTC; cdr3_aa: CASSQVAANYGYTF; d_call: NA; clone_size: NA; v_call: TRBV4-1; j_call: TRBJ1-2
cdr3_nt: TGTGCCAGCAGGGACAGGGTTGCCAATCAGCCCCAGCATTTT; cdr3_aa: CASRDRVANQPQHF; d_call: TRBD1; clone_size: NA; v_call: TRBV6-6; j_call: TRBJ1-5
cdr3_nt: TGTGCCTGGAGTCTTCTAGCGGGAGTCTACAATGAGCAGTTCTTC; cdr3_aa: CAWSLLAGVYNEQFF; d_call: TRBD2; clone_size: NA; v_call: TRBV30; j_call: TRBJ2-1
cdr3_nt: TGCGCCAGCGCCCATACTAACAATGGCCCAACAAACACTGAAGCTTTCTTT; cdr3_aa: CASAHTNNGPTNTEAFF; d_call: NA; clone_size: NA; v_call: TRBV5-1; j_call: TRBJ1-1
cdr3_nt: TGCAGCGTTTCATTGGCAGGGTCCTACAATGAGCAGTTCTTC; cdr3_aa: CSVSLAGSYNEQFF; d_call: NA; clone_size: NA; v_call: TRBV29-1; j_call: TRBJ2-1
cdr3_nt: TGTGCCAGTAGTAGGGACAGGGTTTCGACCGGGGAGCTGTTTTTT; cdr3_aa: CASSRDRVSTGELFF; d_call: TRBD1; clone_size: once; v_call: TRBV19; j_call: TRBJ2-2
cdr3_nt: TGTGCCAGCAGCTTAGGTGGGACAGGAATAAAAGCTTTCTTT; cdr3_aa: CASSLGGTGIKAFF; d_call: TRBD1; clone_size: NA; v_call: TRBV5-6; j_call: TRBJ1-1
cdr3_nt: TGCGCCAGCAGCCACGTCGCCCCTTTCGGCGGGGAGCTGTTTTTT; cdr3_aa: CASSHVAPFGGELFF; d_call: NA; clone_size: NA; v_call: TRBV4-1; j_call: TRBJ2-2
cdr3_nt: TGTGCCAGCAGCTTCGACAGTGTGAACTATGGCTACACCTTC; cdr3_aa: CASSFDSVNYGYTF; d_call: NA; clone_size: NA; v_call: TRBV5-4; j_call: TRBJ1-2
cdr3_nt: TGTGCCAGCAGAATGGAGGGGGCCCACTATGGCTACACCTTC; cdr3_aa: CASRMEGAHYGYTF; d_call: TRBD1; clone_size: NA; v_call: TRBV28; j_call: TRBJ1-2
cdr3_nt: TGTGCCAGCAGCCAGACTAGCGCGGGGGAGACCCAGTACTTC; cdr3_aa: CASSQTSAGETQYF; d_call: TRBD2; clone_size: NA; v_call: TRBV3-1/TRBV3-2; j_call: TRBJ2-5
cdr3_nt: TGTGCCAGCAGTGGCTCACTAGCGGGTAGTTACAATGAGCAGTTCTTC; cdr3_aa: CASSGSLAGSYNEQFF; d_call: TRBD2; clone_size: NA; v_call: TRBV25-1; j_call: TRBJ2-1
cdr3_nt: TGTGCTAGTGGTTTGGGTCAGGACTATAGCACAGATACGCAGTATTTT; cdr3_aa: CASGLGQDYSTDTQYF; d_call: NA; clone_size: NA; v_call: TRBV12-5; j_call: TRBJ2-3